The clone carrying this TCR beta chain has at least ten counts. Antigen: not known. These data belong to a study of neurological immune-mediated disorders. Study at large: Disease course was recorded as relapsing-remitting for some 31 and secondary progressive for about 8.5% of the 34 multiple sclerosis patients. Notes on the study in general: CDR3 amino acid sequences found in expanded clones were never shared across subjects, suggesting private repertoires in all groups.

The team produced cDNA through 5'RACE using 10-nucleotide random UMIs. Each CDR3 protein is one row after TCRdb ran MiXCR on the 5' RACE reads. The data contain tens of thousands of distinct CDR3 sequences, around 4.7% of them singletons. Time point: longitudinal time-point 3. Unsorted libraries were prepared from 2 million PBMCs held at -80 C. V lost 3 bases, J lost 5 bases, and 12 bases stayed unmatched. The length of the CDR3 is 17 residues. Germline CDR1 reads SGHRS; CDR2 reads YFSETQ. V gene TRBV5-1 combines with J gene TRBJ1-4, with 8 nucleotides matching TRBD1. This TCR was recovered from a woman aged 60-75 years with multiple sclerosis. The sequencing input was PBMCs. The CDR3 spells CASSSGQGNRPNEKLFF. CDR3 nucleotides: TGCGCCAGCAGCTCCGGACAGGGAAATCGCCCCAATGAAAAACTGTTTTTT.